This T cell receptor (beta chain) came from a study of Ad26.COV2.S vaccination and SARS-CoV-2 variants. Turning to the study itself: It was the COV1001 Ad26.COV2.S trial arm that included the donor.

Germline loops: CDR1 SGHNT, CDR2 YENEEA. CDR3 size: 12 residues. V was clipped by 10 bases and J by 10 bases, with 17 bases between them. Study-level results: Responses of T cells in total may have been underestimated by the TCR breadth and depth analyses.

Profiling relied on immunoSEQ multiplex PCR, and the TCRdb table lists in-frame clones only, not all of them. Altogether approximately 480,000 clones are present, approximately 88% being singletons, with the ten largest covering about 13%. Only one count was recorded for this clone. Its target is unknown. Treatment denoted: roughly 19 received Ad26.COV2.S at low or high dose, single or two shots; about 5 received placebo; per-sample allocation not given. Sampling occurred on day 63 after the first vaccine or placebo injection. Expressing Wuhan-strain SARS-CoV-2 spike, an Ad26 vector served as the vaccine.

The source was peripheral blood, collected in a trial of Ad26.COV2.S vaccine versus placebo. The V and J genes are TRBV11-3 and TRBJ2-1; D is possibly TRBD2 (5 bases). The clonotype originates from a person aged 18 to 65 who received the Ad26.COV2.S COVID-19 vaccine or a placebo. This chain's CDR3 is CATSNGRGEQFF. CDR3 sequence (DNA): TGTGCCACCTCAAACGGGCGCGGGGAGCAGTTCTTC.